Below are 13 T cell receptor beta chains sequenced from a single sample in a study of T cell responses to AZD1222 COVID-19 vaccine. TCRdb's copy holds only in-frame clones and misses some; the assay was immunoSEQ multiplex PCR. Of fewer than 200,000 clones listed, around 90% are singletons. The sequencing here drew on peripheral blood, taken on day 0 of MenACWY control vaccination. Receptors originate from an adult in good health.

The CDR3 spells CASSLLAVNEQFF. CDR3 DNA: TGTGCCAGCAGCCTACTAGCGGTCAATGAGCAGTTCTTC. V and J are TRBV6-5 and TRBJ2-1, with TRBD2 matching over 8 bases. CDR1 MNHEY and CDR2 SVGAGI come from the germline V gene. This CDR3 comprises 13 residues. J was trimmed by 6 bases and V by 6 bases; bases with no gene match: 4.

The V and J genes are TRBV18 and TRBJ1-5; TRBD1 might be the D (6 bases). The V and J ends lost 4 bases and 0 bases respectively, with 13 bases between them. The length of the CDR3 is 16 residues. Germline CDR1 KGHSH, CDR2 LQKENI. CDR3 nucleotides: TGTGCCAGCTCACTTTCTCCAGGGGCTAGCAATCAGCCCCAGCATTTT. Its translation: CASSLSPGASNQPQHF. The complete variable domain, with remaining parts taken from reference TRBV18 and TRBJ1-5, reads NAGVMQNPRHLVRRRGQEARLRCSPMKGHSHVYWYRQLPEEGLKFMVYLQKENIIDESGMPKERFSAEFPKEGPSILRIQQVVRGDSAAYFCASSLSPGASNQPQHFGDGTRLSIL.

The rearrangement links TRBV19 to TRBJ2-1; 8 bases match TRBD2. Looked up from germline, CDR1 is LNHDA and CDR2 is SQIVND (reference sequence). The CDR3 is 15 amino acids. The V gene end was trimmed by 7 bases and the J gene end by 7 bases; junction bases not matched to a gene: 12. DNA of the CDR3: TGTGCCAGTACCCCACTAGCGGAGCAACGTAATGAGCAGTTCTTC. Protein: CASTPLAEQRNEQFF. Full variable domain (remainder filled in from reference TRBV19 and TRBJ2-1): DGGITQSPKYLFRKEGQNVTLSCEQNLNHDAMYWYRQDPGQGLRLIYYSQIVNDFQKGDIAEGYSVSREKKESFPLTVTSAQKNPTAFYLCASTPLAEQRNEQFFGPGTRLTVL.

This chain joins TRBV6-5 and TRBJ1-4; D is undetermined. The ends were cut back, 1 base at V and 4 bases at J, with 10 bases in the middle. CDR1 and CDR2 (germline): MNHEY, SVGAGI. The CDR3 loop spans 15 amino acids. The CDR3 coding sequence is TGTGCCAGCAGTTACTTAAATTCGCTTAATGAAAAACTGTTTTTT. Protein product: CASSYLNSLNEKLFF.

V usage is TRBV7-9 and J usage is TRBJ2-2, with 9 bases fitting TRBD2. The CDR3 loop spans 15 amino acids. Germline V gene sequence: CDR1 SEHNR, CDR2 FQNEAQ (reference sequence). Losses at the gene ends were 8 bases for V and 5 bases for J; bases not matched to a gene: 9. The CDR3 sequence is CASDSGRGGTGELFF. CDR3 nucleotide sequence: TGTGCCAGCGATAGCGGGAGAGGTGGGACCGGGGAGCTGTTTTTT.

The V gene is TRBV11-2, the J gene TRBJ2-1; 9 bases line up with TRBD1. V dropped 4 bases and J dropped 7; count of bases not matched to a gene: 8. The CDR3 length is 15 residues. Per germline, CDR1 SGHAT and CDR2 FQNNGV. The CDR3 loop is CASSYRDRASNEQFF. The CDR3 DNA follows: TGTGCCAGCAGCTACCGGGACAGGGCGTCGAATGAGCAGTTCTTC.

The chain uses TRBV7-9 and TRBJ2-3; D is undetermined. There are 13 residues in the CDR3. Germline assignment: CDR1 SEHNR and CDR2 FQNEAQ (reference sequence). Trimming removed 3 bases at V and 2 bases at J, with 6 bases between. CDR3 sequence (DNA): TGTGCCAGCAGCTTTGAGAACACAGATACGCAGTATTTT. Protein: CASSFENTDTQYF.

This clone was recorded only once. The rearrangement links TRBV5-6 to TRBJ1-2; the match to TRBD1 covers 10 bases. Germline CDR1 SGHDT, CDR2 YYEEEE. V was pared by 4 bases and J by 4 bases, with 4 bases of the junction left unmatched. The CDR3 is 14 residues long. The CDR3 sequence: CASSLWTGGYGYTF. As DNA, the CDR3 is TGTGCCAGCAGCCTTTGGACAGGGGGCTATGGCTACACCTTC.

This chain joins TRBV20-1 and TRBJ2-7, with 9 bases matching TRBD2. The V and J ends lost 3 bases and 1 base, in that order; junction bases with no gene match: 13. The germline V gene has CDR1 DFQATT and CDR2 SNEGSKA (reference sequence). This CDR3 is 17 amino acids long. The CDR3 sequence is CSASASGSGGHSYEQYF. CDR3 sequence (DNA): TGCAGTGCTAGTGCGTCGGGTAGCGGGGGCCATTCCTACGAGCAGTACTTC.

V is TRBV25-1 and J is TRBJ1-1, with no clear D. Per germline, CDR1 MGHDK and CDR2 SYGVNS. V gave up 5 bases and J gave up 0 bases, with 10 bases separating them. This CDR3 has 14 residues. CDR3 DNA sequence: TGTGCCAGCAGTCCCCGAGCGATGAACACTGAAGCTTTCTTT. This codes for CASSPRAMNTEAFF.

This clone was seen only once. V and J are TRBV3-1 (or the pseudogene TRBV3-2) and TRBJ1-3; possible D gene TRBD1, 6 bases. CDR1 and CDR2 from the germline V gene are LGHDT and YNNKEL (reference sequence). The CDR3 is 13 residues long. V was pared by 7 bases and J by 3 bases, with 10 bases between. In DNA form, the CDR3 reads TGTGCCAGCATTCAACAGGGTGGAAACACCATATATTTT. The encoded protein is CASIQQGGNTIYF.

This sequence joins TRBV18 and TRBJ1-1; perhaps TRBD1 as D (5 bases). The CDR3 extends over 15 amino acids. Trimming stripped 5 bases from V and 0 bases from J, with 13 bases between. Germline V lookup: CDR1 KGHSH, CDR2 LQKENI. CDR3 loop: CASSTLGQVNTEAFF. CDR3 nucleotides: TGTGCCAGCTCAACCCTCGGACAAGTGAACACTGAAGCTTTCTTT. The complete variable domain, with remaining parts taken from reference TRBV18 and TRBJ1-1, reads NAGVMQNPRHLVRRRGQEARLRCSPMKGHSHVYWYRQLPEEGLKFMVYLQKENIIDESGMPKERFSAEFPKEGPSILRIQQVVRGDSAAYFCASSTLGQVNTEAFFGQGTRLTVV.

This chain uses TRBV9 with TRBJ2-7; 7 bases align to TRBD2. V trimming: 1 base; J trimming: 1 base; junction bases outside the gene matches: 2. Germline V gives CDR1 SGDLS, CDR2 YYNGEE. This CDR3 has 14 residues. The CDR3 bases are TGTGCCAGCAGCGTAACGGGAGGATCCTACGAGCAGTACTTC. This encodes CASSVTGGSYEQYF.